The rows below give T cell receptor beta chains drawn from one sample of a study of blood T cell repertoires in COVID-19. Measured with immunoSEQ multiplex PCR; TCRdb has only the in-frame clones, and not every one. The sample has 100,000 to 150,000 clones, roughly four fifths seen once; the top ten hold more than 5.5%. Specimen: peripheral blood. These TCRs come from a man between 60 and 75 years old with acute or convalescent COVID-19. The CDR3 runs from the conserved cysteine through the conserved F or W. The D gene is left open where the match is weak. Only part of the rows carry a size: once, few, many, or a class if the clone is expanded.

J | size | D | length | V | CDR3 | DNA
TRBJ2-3 | . | . | 18 | TRBV19 | CASSIGSGTPPSTDTQYF | TGTGCCAGTAGTATTGGTAGTGGGACACCGCCGAGTACAGATACGCAGTATTTT
TRBJ2-3 | . | . | 16 | TRBV6-6 | CASMGLFTGREDTQYF | TGTGCCAGCATGGGCTTGTTTACAGGGCGAGAAGATACGCAGTATTTT
TRBJ2-2 | few | TRBD2 | 15 | TRBV10-3 | CASLAGGQGTGELFF | TGTGCCAGTCTCGCGGGGGGGCAGGGCACCGGGGAGCTGTTTTTT
TRBJ2-7 | . | . | 15 | TRBV15 | CATSRAQGDLVEQYF | TGTGCCACCAGCAGAGCTCAGGGTGATTTGGTCGAGCAGTACTTC
TRBJ2-7 | . | TRBD1 | 14 | TRBV3-1/TRBV3-2 | CASSLGTGPYEQYF | TGTGCCAGCAGCCTTGGGACAGGACCCTACGAGCAGTACTTC
TRBJ1-1 | few | . | 14 | TRBV11-1 | CASRLPGMNTEAFF | TGTGCCAGCAGATTGCCAGGGATGAACACTGAAGCTTTCTTT
TRBJ2-3 | . | TRBD1 | 14 | TRBV24-1 | CATSVGGSTDTQYF | TGTGCCACCAGTGTAGGGGGCTCGACAGATACGCAGTATTTT
TRBJ1-5 | once | . | 13 | TRBV30 | CAWSADRNQPQHF | TGTGCCTGGAGTGCTGACAGGAATCAGCCCCAGCATTTT
TRBJ2-1 | . | TRBD2 | 15 | TRBV7-8 | CASSKLRGGAGEQFF | TGTGCCAGCAGCAAACTACGCGGGGGGGCGGGTGAGCAGTTCTTC
TRBJ1-5 | . | . | 14 | TRBV20-1 | CSASAGGAGQPQHF | TGCAGTGCTAGTGCGGGGGGCGCGGGACAGCCCCAGCATTTT
TRBJ1-2 | . | TRBD1 | 13 | TRBV6-5 | CASSAGGGYGYTF | TGTGCCAGCAGCGCAGGGGGCGGGTATGGCTACACCTTC
TRBJ2-1 | . | TRBD2 | 16 | TRBV24-1 | CATSGTSGTRYNEQFF | TGTGCCACCAGCGGGACTAGCGGGACGCGGTACAATGAGCAGTTCTTC
TRBJ1-6 | . | TRBD1 | 14 | TRBV30 | CAWSAGTVLSPLHF | TGTGCCTGGAGCGCCGGGACAGTCCTTTCACCCCTCCACTTT
TRBJ2-2 | . | . | 16 | TRBV4-1 | CASSQDPGVGTGELFF | TGCGCCAGCAGCCAAGATCCGGGAGTGGGCACCGGGGAGCTGTTTTTT
TRBJ2-1 | . | TRBD1 | 14 | TRBV10-1 | CASSERTGANEQFF | TGCGCCAGCAGTGAACGGACAGGGGCCAATGAGCAGTTCTTC
TRBJ2-7 | . | TRBD1 | 13 | TRBV29-1 | CSVSTGQGNEQYF | TGCAGCGTTTCGACGGGACAGGGAAACGAGCAGTACTTC
TRBJ1-4 | . | . | 12 | TRBV19 | CASSIGNEKLFF | TGTGCCAGTAGTATCGGTAATGAAAAACTGTTTTTT
TRBJ1-1 | . | TRBD1 | 13 | TRBV29-1 | CSVATGVRSEAFF | TGCAGCGTTGCGACAGGGGTCCGTTCTGAAGCTTTCTTT
TRBJ2-5 | . | . | 12 | TRBV30 | CAWSQQLETQYF | TGTGCCTGGAGTCAACAGTTAGAGACCCAGTACTTC
TRBJ2-2 | . | TRBD2 | 15 | TRBV7-3 | CASSRDLLATGELFF | TGTGCCAGCAGCCGAGATTTACTAGCGACCGGGGAGCTGTTTTTT
TRBJ1-6 | . | . | 14 | TRBV6-5 | CASSGDPYNSPLHF | TGTGCCAGTTCAGGGGACCCCTATAATTCACCCCTCCACTTT
TRBJ2-7 | . | TRBD1 | 14 | TRBV10-2 | CASSDSGTGGEQYF | TGCGCCAGCAGTGATTCCGGGACAGGCGGCGAGCAGTACTTC
TRBJ1-1 | few | TRBD1 | 14 | TRBV30 | CAWRGLGTGDEAFF | TGTGCCTGGAGAGGGTTGGGGACAGGGGATGAAGCTTTCTTT
TRBJ1-1 | . | TRBD1 | 14 | TRBV6-6 | CASNDRGAYTEAFF | TGTGCCAGCAACGACAGGGGGGCGTACACTGAAGCTTTCTTT
TRBJ2-5 | . | . | 14 | TRBV5-6 | CASSLAPGEETQYF | TGTGCCAGCAGCTTGGCGCCCGGAGAAGAGACCCAGTACTTC
TRBJ2-2 | . | . | 14 | TRBV6-5 | CASSRGAITGELFF | TGTGCCAGCAGTCGGGGGGCTATTACCGGGGAGCTGTTTTTT
TRBJ1-2 | . | . | 15 | TRBV5-1 | CASSQDSGQAGSYTF | TGCGCCAGCAGCCAGGACAGCGGCCAAGCGGGAAGCTACACCTTC
TRBJ2-3 | . | TRBD2 | 17 | TRBV12-5 | CASGLGLAGGLADTQYF | TGTGCTAGTGGCTTAGGACTAGCGGGGGGGCTGGCAGATACGCAGTATTTT
TRBJ2-3 | . | . | 13 | TRBV3-1/TRBV3-2 | CASSHLRPDTQYF | TGTGCCAGCAGCCACCTCAGGCCAGATACGCAGTATTTT
TRBJ1-5 | . | . | 12 | TRBV6-5 | CASGQRNQPQHF | TGTGCCAGCGGGCAGAGAAATCAGCCCCAGCATTTT
TRBJ2-7 | . | TRBD1 | 15 | TRBV6-5 | CASTQRGQKQFEQYF | TGTGCCAGCACCCAAAGGGGACAGAAGCAATTCGAGCAGTACTTC
TRBJ2-3 | . | . | 18 | TRBV24-1 | CATSDLPTGGLAADTQYF | TGTGCCACCAGTGACCTACCCACAGGGGGACTAGCTGCAGATACGCAGTATTTT
TRBJ2-1 | . | TRBD2 | 15 | TRBV7-2 | CASRQSGAVYNEQFF | TGTGCCAGCAGACAGAGCGGGGCCGTTTACAATGAGCAGTTCTTC
TRBJ2-7 | once | TRBD1 | 15 | TRBV3-1/TRBV3-2 | CASSQGTGDSYEQYF | TGTGCCAGCAGCCAAGGGACAGGGGACTCCTACGAGCAGTACTTC
TRBJ2-1 | . | TRBD2 | 16 | TRBV4-1 | CASSRGTSGNYNEQFF | TGCGCCAGCAGCCGGGGGACTAGCGGGAACTACAATGAGCAGTTCTTC
TRBJ2-2 | . | . | 13 | TRBV27 | CASLDINTGELFF | TGTGCCAGCCTTGACATCAACACCGGGGAGCTGTTTTTT
TRBJ2-7 | . | TRBD2 | 15 | TRBV2 | CASRELTSGTVEQYF | TGTGCCAGCAGGGAGTTGACTAGCGGGACGGTCGAGCAGTACTTC
TRBJ2-1 | . | TRBD2 | 18 | TRBV24-1 | CATSDLLTTSGSPNEQFF | TGTGCCACCAGTGATTTACTTACGACTAGCGGGAGCCCCAATGAGCAGTTCTTC
TRBJ2-5 | . | . | 16 | TRBV5-8 | CASSLSATGQQETQYF | TGTGCCAGCAGCTTATCCGCGACAGGCCAACAAGAGACCCAGTACTTC
TRBJ2-3 | . | . | 17 | TRBV5-1 | CASSLAWQGLGTDTQYF | TGCGCCAGCAGCTTGGCGTGGCAGGGACTGGGTACAGATACGCAGTATTTT
TRBJ2-6 | . | . | 14 | TRBV5-1 | CASSLSTGANVLTF | TGCGCCAGCAGCTTGTCCACTGGGGCCAACGTCCTGACTTTC
TRBJ1-1 | . | . | 14 | TRBV29-1 | CSVVKEKMNTEAFF | TGCAGCGTTGTAAAGGAGAAGATGAACACTGAAGCTTTCTTT
TRBJ2-3 | . | TRBD2 | 14 | TRBV29-1 | CSVEELAGTDTQYF | TGCAGCGTTGAAGAACTAGCGGGGACAGATACGCAGTATTTT
TRBJ2-7 | . | TRBD1 | 16 | TRBV7-3 | CASSLTSGTGGYEQYF | TGTGCCAGCAGCTTAACCTCCGGGACAGGCGGCTACGAGCAGTACTTC
TRBJ2-3 | . | . | 16 | TRBV5-8 | CASSFWTSIGTDTQYF | TGTGCCAGCAGCTTCTGGACTTCGATTGGCACAGATACGCAGTATTTT
TRBJ1-3 | once | . | 12 | TRBV12-3/TRBV12-4 | CASSRQGNTIYF | TGTGCCAGCAGTCGACAGGGAAACACCATATATTTT
TRBJ1-2 | . | TRBD1 | 16 | TRBV24-1 | CATSGRTGVSAEDYTF | TGTGCCACCAGTGGTAGGACAGGGGTTTCAGCGGAGGACTACACCTTC
TRBJ1-1 | . | . | 13 | TRBV7-2 | CASSFRQNTEAFF | TGTGCCAGCAGCTTCCGACAGAACACTGAAGCTTTCTTT
TRBJ1-5 | few | TRBD1 | 14 | TRBV4-1 | CASSQGDRAKPQHF | TGCGCCAGCAGCCAAGGGGACAGGGCCAAGCCCCAGCATTTT